Below are 3 T cell receptor beta chains sequenced from a single sample in a study of graft-versus-host responses after intestinal transplantation. Sequencing was performed with immunoSEQ multiplex PCR; in TCRdb, only in-frame clones are kept and a portion is missing. The sample includes roughly 20,000 clones, roughly 86% of them seen just once. The sequencing used PBMCs, collected approximately 230 days after intestinal transplant. These receptors were taken from a human patient who received an intestinal transplant, so some T cells may come from the graft donor.

The CDR3 is CASSHGYRGPETQYF. CDR3 nucleotides: TGTGCCAGCAGCCATGGTTACAGGGGCCCAGAGACCCAGTACTTC. V gene TRBV16 combines with J gene TRBJ2-5; TRBD1 aligns across 7 bases. CDR3 length equals 15 residues. Trimming removed 3 bases from V and 4 bases from J; junction bases left unmatched: 8. The germline V gene encodes CDR1 KGHSY and CDR2 FQNENV. The complete variable domain, with remaining parts taken from reference TRBV16 and TRBJ2-5, reads GEEVAQTPKHLVRGEGQKAKLYCAPIKGHSYVFWYQQVLKNEFKFLISFQNENVFDETGMPKERFSAKCLPNSPCSLEIQATKLEDSAVYFCASSHGYRGPETQYFGPGTRLLVL.

This clone showed up just a few times. This chain uses TRBV6-5 with TRBJ1-1; a possible D gene is TRBD1 (5 bases). Trimming left V 0 bases short and J 5 bases short, with 13 bases between. Germline V gene sequence: CDR1 MNHEY, CDR2 SVGAGI. This CDR3 region has 15 residues. CDR3 region: CASSYSRSGDTEAFF. CDR3 nucleotide sequence: TGTGCCAGCAGTTACTCGCGCTCGGGGGATACTGAAGCTTTCTTT.

CDR3 sequence: CATSRVEKGTEAFF. CDR3 nucleotides: TGTGCCACCAGCAGAGTAGAAAAGGGGACTGAAGCTTTCTTT. V is TRBV15 and J is TRBJ1-1, with TRBD1 as a possible D gene (5 bases). CDR3 size: 14 residues. CDR1 and CDR2 from the germline V gene are LNHNV and YYDKDF (reference sequence). The V end was cut by 1 base, the J end by 5 bases, with 11 bases between.